The source of this T cell receptor (beta chain) is a study of molecular identifiers for immune sequencing clone quantification. In its sample, this clonotype was seen once. This clone may be a read error of a much larger clone one base away. For bulk TCR libraries, previously described methods and listed TCR primers were used. MiXCR was run by TCRdb on the PCR reads, yielding one entry per CDR3 protein. The sample shows more than 550,000 distinct CDR3 sequences, about 25% of them seen only once. The length of the CDR3 is 12 residues. V lost 8 bases and J lost 9, with 14 bases in between. The germline V gene has CDR1 MRHNA and CDR2 SNTAGT.

The clonotype comes from a human donor in good health. Some libraries in this study had Jurkat cell RNA spiked in. The sample consisted of naive CD8+ T cells from blood, with Jurkat cell RNA spiked in. This sample's subset: FACS-sorted CD8+CD4-CCR7+CD45RA+ naive T cells. The genes are TRBV6-4 and TRBJ2-1, with D possibly being TRBD2 (6 bases). Here the CDR3 reads CASGGLAGEQFF. In nucleotides, the CDR3 is TGTGCCAGCGGGGGACTGGCCGGTGAGCAGTTCTTC.